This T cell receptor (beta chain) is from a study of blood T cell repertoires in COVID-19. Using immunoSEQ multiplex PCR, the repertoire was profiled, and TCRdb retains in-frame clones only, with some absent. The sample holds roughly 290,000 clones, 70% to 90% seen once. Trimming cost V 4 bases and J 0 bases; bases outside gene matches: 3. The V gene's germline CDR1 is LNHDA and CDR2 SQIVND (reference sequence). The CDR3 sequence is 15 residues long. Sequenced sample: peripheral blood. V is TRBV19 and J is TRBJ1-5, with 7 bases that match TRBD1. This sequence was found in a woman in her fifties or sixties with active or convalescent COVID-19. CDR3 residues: CASSTTGNSNQPQHF. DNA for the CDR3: TGTGCCAGTAGTACGACAGGGAATAGCAATCAGCCCCAGCATTTT. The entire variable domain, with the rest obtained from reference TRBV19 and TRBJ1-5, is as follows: DGGITQSPKYLFRKEGQNVTLSCEQNLNHDAMYWYRQDPGQGLRLIYYSQIVNDFQKGDIAEGYSVSREKKESFPLTVTSAQKNPTAFYLCASSTTGNSNQPQHFGDGTRLSIL.